This T cell receptor beta chain was observed in a study of early T cells in non-severe SARS-CoV-2 infection. Via MiXCR, TCRdb re-called the 5' RACE reads, giving one row per CDR3 protein. The sample has fewer than 30,000 distinct CDR3 sequences, 8.5% to 10% seen once. The junction had 6 bases not matched to a gene; V was cut back by 7 bases and J by 0 bases. There are 14 residues in the CDR3. The germline CDR1 and CDR2 sequences are ENHRY and SYGVKD. Details on this clonotype: Its antigen is not known.

General study points: VDJdb matching, biased toward anti-spike CD8 responses, missed private and CD4 specificities.

The chain carries TRBV10-3 and TRBJ2-7; 7 bases match TRBD1. The sample was whole blood. This receptor was taken from an adult who was a healthcare worker with PCR-confirmed SARS-CoV-2 infection or an uninfected control (not recorded which). The CDR3 region is CAITQGTSSYEQYF. The CDR3 DNA reads TGTGCCATCACACAGGGGACGAGCTCCTACGAGCAGTACTTC.